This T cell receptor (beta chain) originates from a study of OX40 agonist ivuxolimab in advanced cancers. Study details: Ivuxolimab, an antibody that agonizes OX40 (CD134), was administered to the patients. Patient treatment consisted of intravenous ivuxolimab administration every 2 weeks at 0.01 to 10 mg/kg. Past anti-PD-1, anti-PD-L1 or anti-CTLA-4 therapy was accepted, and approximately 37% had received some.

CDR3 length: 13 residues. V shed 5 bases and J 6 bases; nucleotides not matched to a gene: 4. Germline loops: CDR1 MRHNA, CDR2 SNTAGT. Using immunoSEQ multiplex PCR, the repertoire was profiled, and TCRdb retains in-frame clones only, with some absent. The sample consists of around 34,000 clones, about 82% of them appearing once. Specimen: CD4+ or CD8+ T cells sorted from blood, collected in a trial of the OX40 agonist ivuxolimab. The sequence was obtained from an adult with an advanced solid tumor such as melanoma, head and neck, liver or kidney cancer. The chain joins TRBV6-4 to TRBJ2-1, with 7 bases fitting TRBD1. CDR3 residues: CASSPDRVNEQFF. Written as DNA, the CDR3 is TGTGCCAGCAGTCCTGACAGGGTCAATGAGCAGTTCTTC.